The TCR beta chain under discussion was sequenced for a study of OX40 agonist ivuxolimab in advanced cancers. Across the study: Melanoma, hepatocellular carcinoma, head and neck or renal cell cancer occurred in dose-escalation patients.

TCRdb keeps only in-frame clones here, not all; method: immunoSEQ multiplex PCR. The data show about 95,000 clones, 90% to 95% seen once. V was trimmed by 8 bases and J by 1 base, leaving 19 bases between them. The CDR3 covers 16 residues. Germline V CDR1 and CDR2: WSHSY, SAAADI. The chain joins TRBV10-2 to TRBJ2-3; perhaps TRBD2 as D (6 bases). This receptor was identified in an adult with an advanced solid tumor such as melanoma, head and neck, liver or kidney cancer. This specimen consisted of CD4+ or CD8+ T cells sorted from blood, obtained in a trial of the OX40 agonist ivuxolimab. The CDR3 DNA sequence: TGCGCCAGCTCTACCACCGGGAGTCGGGGCACAGATACGCAGTATTTT. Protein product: CASSTTGSRGTDTQYF.